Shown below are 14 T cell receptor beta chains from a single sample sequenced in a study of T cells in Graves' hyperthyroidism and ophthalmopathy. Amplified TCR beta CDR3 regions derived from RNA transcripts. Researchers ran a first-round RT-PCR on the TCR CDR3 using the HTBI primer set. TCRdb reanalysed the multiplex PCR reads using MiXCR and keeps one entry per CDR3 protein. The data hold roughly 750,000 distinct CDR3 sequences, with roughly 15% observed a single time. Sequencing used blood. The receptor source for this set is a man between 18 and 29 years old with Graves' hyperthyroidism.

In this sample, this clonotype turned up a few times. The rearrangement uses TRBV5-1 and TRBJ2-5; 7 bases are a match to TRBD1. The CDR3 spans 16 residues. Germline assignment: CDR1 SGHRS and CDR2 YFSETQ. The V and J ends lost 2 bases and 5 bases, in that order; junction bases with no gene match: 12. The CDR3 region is CASSLPSTGVKETQYF. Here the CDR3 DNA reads TGCGCCAGCAGCTTACCGTCCACAGGGGTGAAGGAGACCCAGTACTTC. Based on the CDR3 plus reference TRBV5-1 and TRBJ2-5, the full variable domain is KAGVTQTPRYLIKTRGQQVTLSCSPISGHRSVSWYQQTPGQGLQFLFEYFSETQRNKGNFPGRFSGRQFSNSRSEMNVSTLELGDSALYLCASSLPSTGVKETQYFGPGTRLLVL.

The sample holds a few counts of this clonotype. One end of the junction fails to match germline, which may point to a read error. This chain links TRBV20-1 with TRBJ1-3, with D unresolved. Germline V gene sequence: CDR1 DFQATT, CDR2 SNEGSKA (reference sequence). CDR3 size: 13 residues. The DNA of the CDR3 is TGCAGTGCCATGCAAAGGTCTGAAAACACCATATATTTT. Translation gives CSAMQRSENTIYF.

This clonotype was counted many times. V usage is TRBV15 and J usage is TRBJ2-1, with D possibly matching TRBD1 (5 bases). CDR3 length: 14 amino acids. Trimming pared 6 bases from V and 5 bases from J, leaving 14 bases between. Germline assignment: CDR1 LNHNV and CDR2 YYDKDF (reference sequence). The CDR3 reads CATSPGNEHNEQFF. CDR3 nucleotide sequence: TGTGCCACCAGTCCAGGGAATGAGCACAATGAGCAGTTCTTC.

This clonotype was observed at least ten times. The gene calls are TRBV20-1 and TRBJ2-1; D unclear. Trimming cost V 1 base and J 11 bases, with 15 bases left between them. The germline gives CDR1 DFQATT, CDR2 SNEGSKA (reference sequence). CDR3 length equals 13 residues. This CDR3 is CSARAIFGEKQFF. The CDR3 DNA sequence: TGCAGTGCTAGAGCGATCTTCGGCGAAAAGCAGTTCTTC.

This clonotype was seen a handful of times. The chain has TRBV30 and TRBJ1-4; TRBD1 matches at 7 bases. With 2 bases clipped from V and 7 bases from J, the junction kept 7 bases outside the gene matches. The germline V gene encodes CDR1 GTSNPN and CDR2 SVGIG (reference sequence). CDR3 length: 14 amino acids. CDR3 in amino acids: CAWSLQGNGEKLFF. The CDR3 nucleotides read TGTGCCTGGAGTTTACAGGGGAATGGTGAAAAACTGTTTTTT. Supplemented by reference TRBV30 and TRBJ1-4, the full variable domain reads SQTIHQWPATLVQPVGSPLSLECTVEGTSNPNLYWYRQAAGRGLQLLFYSVGIGQISSEVPQNLSASRPQDRQFILSSKKLLLSDSGFYLCAWSLQGNGEKLFFGSGTQLSVL.

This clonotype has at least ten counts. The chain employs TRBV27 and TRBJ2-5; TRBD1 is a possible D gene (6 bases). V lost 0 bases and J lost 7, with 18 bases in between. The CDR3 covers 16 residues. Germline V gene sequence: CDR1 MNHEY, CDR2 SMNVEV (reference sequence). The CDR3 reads CASSLSPGTPPRTQYF. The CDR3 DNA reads TGTGCCAGCAGTTTATCTCCCGGGACACCCCCGCGGACCCAGTACTTC.

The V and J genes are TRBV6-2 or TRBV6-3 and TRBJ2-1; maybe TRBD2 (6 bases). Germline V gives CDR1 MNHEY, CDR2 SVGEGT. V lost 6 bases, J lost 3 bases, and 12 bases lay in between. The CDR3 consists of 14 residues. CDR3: CASRTGLNYNEQFF. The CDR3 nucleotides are TGTGCCAGCAGGACCGGACTAAACTACAATGAGCAGTTCTTC.

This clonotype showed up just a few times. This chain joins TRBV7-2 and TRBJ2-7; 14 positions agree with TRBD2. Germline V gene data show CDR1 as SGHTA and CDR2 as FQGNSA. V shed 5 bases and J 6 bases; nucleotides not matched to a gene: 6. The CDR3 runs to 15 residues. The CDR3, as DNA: TGTGCCAGCAGCCCCAGACTAGCGGGAGGGCGCGAGCAGTACTTC. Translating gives CASSPRLAGGREQYF. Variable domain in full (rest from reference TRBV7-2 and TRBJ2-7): GAGVSQSPSNKVTEKGKDVELRCDPISGHTALYWYRQSLGQGLEFLIYFQGNSAPDKSGLPSDRFSAERTGGSVSTLTIQRTQQEDSAVYLCASSPRLAGGREQYFGPGTRLTVT.

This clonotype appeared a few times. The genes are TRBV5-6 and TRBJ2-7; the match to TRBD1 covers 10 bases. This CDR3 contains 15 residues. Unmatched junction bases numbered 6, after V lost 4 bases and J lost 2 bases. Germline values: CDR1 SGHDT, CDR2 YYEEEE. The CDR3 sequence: CASSPDRGLPYEQYF. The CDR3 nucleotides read TGTGCCAGCAGCCCAGACAGGGGGCTTCCCTACGAGCAGTACTTC.

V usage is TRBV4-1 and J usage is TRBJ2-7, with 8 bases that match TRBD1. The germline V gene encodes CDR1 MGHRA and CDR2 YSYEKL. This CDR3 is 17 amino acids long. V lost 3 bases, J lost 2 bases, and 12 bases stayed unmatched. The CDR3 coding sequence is TGCGCCAGCAGCCATGACGATCGACAGGGGAGAACCTACGAGCAGTACTTC. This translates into CASSHDDRQGRTYEQYF.

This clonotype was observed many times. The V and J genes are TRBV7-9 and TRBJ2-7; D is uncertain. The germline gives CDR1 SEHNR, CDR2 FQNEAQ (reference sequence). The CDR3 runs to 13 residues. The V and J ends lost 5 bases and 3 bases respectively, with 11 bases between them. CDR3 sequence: CASSPSVVYEQYF. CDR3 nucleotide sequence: TGTGCCAGCAGCCCGTCGGTAGTCTACGAGCAGTACTTC.

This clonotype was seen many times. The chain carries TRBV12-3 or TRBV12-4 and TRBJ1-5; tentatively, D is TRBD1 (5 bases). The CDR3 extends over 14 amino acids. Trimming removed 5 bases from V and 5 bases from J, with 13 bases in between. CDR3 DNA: TGTGCCAGCAGTCCTAATGGGGGGGATCAGCCCCAGCATTTT. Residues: CASSPNGGDQPQHF.

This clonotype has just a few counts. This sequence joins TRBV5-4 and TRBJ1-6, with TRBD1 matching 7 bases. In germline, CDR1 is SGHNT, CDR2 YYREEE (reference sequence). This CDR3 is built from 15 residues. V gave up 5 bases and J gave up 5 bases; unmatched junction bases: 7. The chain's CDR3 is CASRAGTADNSPLHF. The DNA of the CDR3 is TGTGCCAGCAGGGCCGGGACAGCGGATAATTCACCCCTCCACTTT.

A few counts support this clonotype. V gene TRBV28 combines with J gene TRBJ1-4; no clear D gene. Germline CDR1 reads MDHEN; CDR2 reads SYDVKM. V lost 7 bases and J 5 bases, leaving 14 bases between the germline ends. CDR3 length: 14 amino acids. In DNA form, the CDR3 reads TGTGCCAGCACCCCGTGGGTGAAAAATGAAAAACTGTTTTTT. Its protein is CASTPWVKNEKLFF.